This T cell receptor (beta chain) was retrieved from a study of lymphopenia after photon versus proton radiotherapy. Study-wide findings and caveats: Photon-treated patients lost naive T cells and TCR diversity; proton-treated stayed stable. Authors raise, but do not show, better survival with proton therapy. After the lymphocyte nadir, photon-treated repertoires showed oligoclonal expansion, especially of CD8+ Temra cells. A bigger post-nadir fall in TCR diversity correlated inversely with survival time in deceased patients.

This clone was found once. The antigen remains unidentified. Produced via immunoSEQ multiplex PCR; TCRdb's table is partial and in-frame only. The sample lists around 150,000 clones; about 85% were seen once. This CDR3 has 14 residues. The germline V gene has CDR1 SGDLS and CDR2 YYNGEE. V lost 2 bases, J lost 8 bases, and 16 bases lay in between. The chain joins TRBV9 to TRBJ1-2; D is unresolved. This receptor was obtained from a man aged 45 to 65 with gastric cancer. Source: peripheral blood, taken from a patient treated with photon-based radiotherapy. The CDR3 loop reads CASSVFPGQEGYTF. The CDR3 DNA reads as TGTGCCAGCAGCGTTTTTCCCGGGCAGGAAGGCTACACCTTC.